This passage covers 17 T cell receptor beta chains from one sample sequenced in a study of cytomegalovirus exposure and HLA in healthy donors. In the PCR, 60 Vbeta and 13 Jbeta primers were used. Sequenced by immunoSEQ multiplex PCR; TCRdb stores in-frame clones only, minus some. The data hold 150,000 to 190,000 clones, with 70% to 85% observed a single time. Sequenced input: PBMCs. These receptors were collected from a woman aged 50 to 60 in good health and CMV-seropositive.

This clone turned up a few times. The chain is built from TRBV11-2 and TRBJ2-7, with 15 bases identical to TRBD2. Germline CDR1 is SGHAT and CDR2 is FQNNGV. V trimming: 4 bases; J trimming: 7 bases; junction bases outside the gene matches: 8. CDR3 size: 16 residues. The CDR3 protein is CASSSGLAGGPDEQYF. As DNA, the CDR3 is TGTGCCAGCAGCTCCGGACTAGCGGGGGGGCCGGATGAGCAGTACTTC.

The chain recombines TRBV19 with TRBJ1-4, with 9 bases fitting TRBD1. The germline V gene has CDR1 LNHDA and CDR2 SQIVND (reference sequence). With V trimmed by 3 bases and J by 7 bases, 9 bases remained unmatched. The CDR3 is 16 amino acids. The CDR3 sequence: CASSIVWDRAGEKLFF. The CDR3 bases are TGTGCCAGTAGTATCGTCTGGGACAGGGCGGGTGAAAAACTGTTTTTT. The full variable domain, in which reference TRBV19 and TRBJ1-4 provide the parts outside the CDR3, is DGGITQSPKYLFRKEGQNVTLSCEQNLNHDAMYWYRQDPGQGLRLIYYSQIVNDFQKGDIAEGYSVSREKKESFPLTVTSAQKNPTAFYLCASSIVWDRAGEKLFFGSGTQLSVL.

J is TRBJ2-7 and V is TRBV4-3, with D possibly matching TRBD2 (6 bases). CDR3 length: 13 residues. The V gene's germline CDR1 is LGHNA and CDR2 YSLEER. Trimming cost V 4 bases and J 7 bases, with 14 bases left between them. The CDR3 region has the DNA TGCGCCAGCAGCCCCTACGGGGCGGGAGAGCAGTACTTC. It translates to CASSPYGAGEQYF.

This clone was detected only once. The chain carries TRBV19 and TRBJ2-2; 10 bases map to TRBD1. CDR1 is LNHDA, CDR2 SQIVND, per germline (reference sequence). V gave up 6 bases and J gave up 4 bases; unmatched junction bases: 5. CDR3 length: 15 amino acids. The CDR3 protein is CASRRDRGGTGELFF. CDR3 sequence (DNA): TGTGCCAGTAGACGGGACAGGGGCGGCACCGGGGAGCTGTTTTTT.

The rearrangement uses TRBV10-2 and TRBJ1-6, with TRBD1 identical over 10 bases. V lost 0 bases, J lost 8 bases, and 1 base stayed unmatched. The V gene's germline CDR1 is WSHSY and CDR2 SAAADI. The CDR3 has 15 residues. The CDR3 DNA reads as TGCGCCAGCAGTGAGTCAGGGACAGGGGATTCACCCCTCCACTTT. It is translated as CASSESGTGDSPLHF.

This chain connects TRBV2 to TRBJ1-3, with a tentative D call TRBD1 (5 bases). Per germline, CDR1 SNHLY and CDR2 FYNNEI. Trimming took off 6 bases at V and 1 base at J, with 19 bases between the two ends. The CDR3 is made up of 17 amino acids. CDR3: CASSGRLSGPSGNTIYF. CDR3 coding DNA: TGTGCCAGCAGCGGGAGGTTGTCAGGGCCTTCTGGAAACACCATATATTTT.

The CDR3 spells CASSQTLGQGDGYTF. The CDR3 nucleotides read TGCGCCAGCAGCCAAACCCTAGGACAGGGGGATGGCTACACCTTC. The chain combines TRBV4-3 with TRBJ1-2; 10 bases fit TRBD1. The germline V gene encodes CDR1 LGHNA and CDR2 YSLEER. CDR3 length: 15 residues. V shed 2 bases, J shed 6 bases, and the junction held 6 bases outside the gene matches.

The rearrangement joins TRBV7-9 to TRBJ2-1; D may be TRBD2 (5 bases). V was pared by 5 bases and J by 4 bases, with 12 bases between. Germline V gives CDR1 SEHNR, CDR2 FQNEAQ (reference sequence). The CDR3 totals 14 residues. CDR3 sequence reads: CASSPGSGYNEQFF. The CDR3 coding sequence is TGTGCCAGCAGCCCGGGCAGCGGTTACAATGAGCAGTTCTTC.

V usage is TRBV19 and J usage is TRBJ1-6; 7 nucleotides match TRBD1. Germline V gives CDR1 LNHDA, CDR2 SQIVND (reference sequence). Losses at the gene ends were 6 bases for V and 7 bases for J; bases not matched to a gene: 9. The CDR3 runs to 15 residues. CDR3 amino acids: CASRGIGTANSPLHF. CDR3 in DNA: TGTGCCAGTAGGGGGATCGGGACAGCCAATTCACCCCTCCACTTT.

The rearrangement links TRBV9 to TRBJ2-3; tentative D call: TRBD2 (6 bases). Germline V gene data show CDR1 as SGDLS and CDR2 as YYNGEE. V lost 5 bases to trimming and J lost 4 bases, with 14 bases between them. This CDR3 region has 14 residues. The CDR3 spells CASSLGGMADTQYF. The CDR3 region has the DNA TGTGCCAGCAGTTTGGGGGGAATGGCAGATACGCAGTATTTT.

The chain combines TRBV6-1 with TRBJ2-7; D may be TRBD1 (5 bases). The V and J ends lost 2 bases and 7 bases respectively, with 18 bases between them. This CDR3 comprises 15 residues. Germline loops: CDR1 MNHNS, CDR2 SASEGT. The CDR3 region is CASSELGQGRGEQYF. Here the CDR3 DNA reads TGTGCCAGCAGTGAACTAGGTCAGGGTAGAGGAGAGCAGTACTTC.

A few counts support this clone. This chain uses TRBV27 with TRBJ2-3; 9 positions agree with TRBD1. There are 14 residues in the CDR3. The trim removed 4 bases at V and 8 bases at J, leaving 7 bases unmatched. In germline, CDR1 is MNHEY, CDR2 SMNVEV (reference sequence). CDR3 region: CASSSDRGTGTQYF. The CDR3 region has the DNA TGTGCCAGCAGTTCTGACAGGGGGACGGGTACGCAGTATTTT.

V usage is TRBV4-3 and J usage is TRBJ1-2; D may be TRBD1 (5 bases). The CDR3 totals 17 residues. CDR1 LGHNA and CDR2 YSLEER come from the germline V gene. Trimming took off 1 base at V and 4 bases at J, with 19 bases between the two ends. For the CDR3, the DNA is TGCGCCAGCAGCCAAGTTCATCCTGCGACAGCCCTCTATGGCTACACCTTC. Encoded protein: CASSQVHPATALYGYTF.

The genes are TRBV7-9 and TRBJ2-7; no firm D call. This CDR3 is built from 14 residues. The V gene's germline CDR1 is SEHNR and CDR2 FQNEAQ (reference sequence). The V and J ends lost 0 bases and 2 bases respectively, with 8 bases between them. CDR3: CASSLAHRAYEQYF. The CDR3 bases are TGTGCCAGCAGCTTAGCGCATCGGGCCTACGAGCAGTACTTC. The full variable domain, completed using reference TRBV7-9 and TRBJ2-7, is DTGVSQNPRHKITKRGQNVTFRCDPISEHNRLYWYRQTLGQGPEFLTYFQNEAQLEKSRLLSDRFSAERPKGSFSTLEIQRTEQGDSAMYLCASSLAHRAYEQYFGPGTRLTVT.

The genes are TRBV21-1 and TRBJ2-7; no DNA check was done on the table's D call, TRBD1. TRBV21-1 is shown as a pseudogene. The CDR3 has 14 amino acids. CDR3 sequence: CASTKGQHSYEQYF. The DNA of the CDR3 is TGTGCCAGTACCAAGGGACAGCACTCCTACGAGCAGTACTTC.

This chain links TRBV11-2 with TRBJ2-1, with 8 positions matching TRBD2. Trimming took 4 bases from V and 3 from J; bases not matched to a gene: 14. CDR1 is SGHAT, CDR2 FQNNGV, per germline. The CDR3 has 18 residues. The CDR3 DNA is TGTGCCAGCAGCTCCAATGACCGAACGGGGGGGGTCTACAATGAGCAGTTCTTC. As protein: CASSSNDRTGGVYNEQFF.

CDR3 region: CASGTVAYEQYF. The CDR3 bases are TGTGCCAGCGGGACTGTGGCCTACGAGCAGTACTTC. The chain combines TRBV28 with TRBJ2-7, with a possible D match to TRBD2 (6 bases). CDR3 length: 12 amino acids. The V gene's germline CDR1 is MDHEN and CDR2 SYDVKM. The V end was cut by 8 bases, the J end by 2 bases, with 10 bases between.